This is a list of T cell receptor beta chains from one sample in a study of control samples from healthy donors and cancer patients. Produced via immunoSEQ multiplex PCR; TCRdb's table is partial and in-frame only. The repertoire holds 75,000 to 100,000 clones, with more than 75% as singletons. Sequencing was done on a sample of blood. Receptors were obtained from a man between 60 and 75 years old in good health. Each CDR3 is given with its conserved first and last residue. D genes are given only for firm matches. Size is stated for part of the rows, as once, few or many counts, or as a class when the clone is expanded.

D	size	V	J	DNA	CDR3
NA	NA	TRBV7-6	TRBJ2-5	TGTGCCAGCAGCCCATTAGGCTTGCAAGAGACCCAGTACTTC	CASSPLGLQETQYF
NA	NA	TRBV2	TRBJ1-5	TGTGCCAGCAGTGCGGGTAGTCAGCCCCAGCATTTT	CASSAGSQPQHF
TRBD1	NA	TRBV11-2	TRBJ2-7	TGTGCCAGCAGCTTAACTAACGACAGGGGGCGGATGGTATACGAGCAGTACTTC	CASSLTNDRGRMVYEQYF
NA	NA	TRBV5-1	TRBJ1-1	TGCGCCAGCAGCTTGGCCAGGCGGGGGGCGGCGATGAACACTGAAGCTTTCTTT	CASSLARRGAAMNTEAFF
TRBD2	NA	TRBV19	TRBJ2-1	TGTGCCAGTAGTATGATGGTAGCGGGAGACAATGAGCAGTTCTTC	CASSMMVAGDNEQFF
NA	NA	TRBV18	TRBJ2-3	TGTGCCAGCTCACCACCGTTCACAGATACGCAGTATTTT	CASSPPFTDTQYF
NA	once	TRBV11-2	TRBJ2-2	TGTGCCAGCAGCTTAGGGGCTAACACCGGGGAGCTGTTTTTT	CASSLGANTGELFF
NA	NA	TRBV18	TRBJ2-7	TGTGCCAGCTCACCACTACGACAAACAGGGCCCACCTACGAGCAGTACTTC	CASSPLRQTGPTYEQYF
TRBD1	NA	TRBV5-1	TRBJ1-4	TGCGCCAGCAGTTATAACTCAGGGGGAACTAATGAAAAACTGTTTTTT	CASSYNSGGTNEKLFF
NA	once	TRBV2	TRBJ1-5	TGTGCCAGCAGTGTGGCAGCTAATAGCAATCAGCCCCAGCATTTT	CASSVAANSNQPQHF
NA	few	TRBV11-3	TRBJ1-3	TGTGCCAGCAGCTTGGGACGGGGAAACACCATATATTTT	CASSLGRGNTIYF
NA	NA	TRBV30	TRBJ1-6	TGTGCCTGGAGTGACAGAAATTCACCCCTCCACTTT	CAWSDRNSPLHF
NA	few	TRBV2	TRBJ1-3	TGTGCCAGCAACCCGGCGTGGCAGAACTCTGGAAACACCATATATTTT	CASNPAWQNSGNTIYF
TRBD2	NA	TRBV29-1	TRBJ2-1	TGCAGCGTTGAAGATATACTTGAGCGGGGATCCTACAATGAGCAGTTCTTC	CSVEDILERGSYNEQFF
NA	NA	TRBV10-3	TRBJ2-5	TGTGCCATCAGTGAGACCCCTGAAGGGGAGACCCAGTACTTC	CAISETPEGETQYF
TRBD1	NA	TRBV6-6	TRBJ1-4	TGTGCCAGCAGTCTCAGGCTTTTTGGGACAGGGCGAGAAAAACTGTTTTTT	CASSLRLFGTGREKLFF
TRBD1	NA	TRBV4-1	TRBJ2-7	TGCGCCAGCAGCCAAGTTCGGGACAGCTTGCGGGAGCAGTACTTC	CASSQVRDSLREQYF
TRBD1	NA	TRBV6-5	TRBJ1-2	TGTGCCAGCAGCAAACAGGGGGCCGAGGGGTATGGCTACACCTTC	CASSKQGAEGYGYTF
TRBD2	once	TRBV7-8	TRBJ2-3	TGTGCCAGCATACCCGGGAGGGCCGGGGATACGCAGTATTTT	CASIPGRAGDTQYF
NA	once	TRBV7-9	TRBJ1-1	TGTGCCAGCAGCTTAGGCACCAACACTGAAGCTTTCTTT	CASSLGTNTEAFF
NA	once	TRBV7-8	TRBJ2-2	TGTGCCAGCAGCTTAGGGGGGGCAGGGACCGGGGAGCTGTTTTTT	CASSLGGAGTGELFF
NA	NA	TRBV11-2	TRBJ1-3	TGTGCCAGCTCTGTGAGGGACTCTGGAAACACCATATATTTT	CASSVRDSGNTIYF
TRBD1	few	TRBV7-3	TRBJ1-5	TGTGCCAGCAGCTTGGGGACAGGGGGCAATCAGCCCCAGCATTTT	CASSLGTGGNQPQHF
NA	NA	TRBV3-1/TRBV3-2	TRBJ1-2	TGTGCCAGCAGCGGCCCCGGGGGCTGGGGCTACACCTTC	CASSGPGGWGYTF
TRBD2	NA	TRBV7-2	TRBJ2-5	TGTGCCAGCAGCTTACCTAGCGGGAGCCAAGAGACCCAGTACTTC	CASSLPSGSQETQYF
NA	once	TRBV4-2	TRBJ1-4	TGTGCCAGCAGCCTCCAAGGCAGGGTCGGTGAAAAACTGTTTTTT	CASSLQGRVGEKLFF
TRBD1	NA	TRBV25-1	TRBJ1-2	TGTGCCAGCAGGGGGTCCCTGCAAACAGGGGGGGTATATGGCTACACCTTC	CASRGSLQTGGVYGYTF
NA	NA	TRBV7-9	TRBJ1-2	TGTGCCAGCAGCCCCCCTGGGGGCGTCACGAATGGCTACACCTTC	CASSPPGGVTNGYTF
TRBD1	NA	TRBV2	TRBJ1-5	TGTGCCAGCAGTGTTGACAGGGTTAGCCGCCAGCCCCAGCATTTT	CASSVDRVSRQPQHF
NA	once	TRBV4-2	TRBJ2-3	TGTGCCAGCAGCCAAGGGAACAGGGCGGGAGTAGGAGATACGCAGTATTTT	CASSQGNRAGVGDTQYF
TRBD1	few	TRBV28	TRBJ2-7	TGTGCCAGCAGTTCCCGGGACAGGGTTGGGCAGTACTTC	CASSSRDRVGQYF
NA	NA	TRBV7-6	TRBJ1-2	TGTGCCAGCAGCCTTAAGATCGATGGGGGCTTATACGGCTACACCTTC	CASSLKIDGGLYGYTF
NA	NA	TRBV7-9	TRBJ2-5	TGTGCCAGCAGCTCACCCGAGATCCGGGAGACCCAGTACTTC	CASSSPEIRETQYF
TRBD2	NA	TRBV6-5	TRBJ2-3	TGTGCCACCGCCCTAGCGGGAGCGACAGATACGCAGTATTTT	CATALAGATDTQYF
NA	NA	TRBV11-2	TRBJ2-3	TGTGCCAGCAGCAAAGATATACGGGGGTTAGGCACAGATACGCAGTATTTT	CASSKDIRGLGTDTQYF
TRBD1	NA	TRBV5-6	TRBJ2-3	TGTGCCAGCAGCTCGACAGGGCCAGATACGCAGTATTTT	CASSSTGPDTQYF
NA	once	TRBV9	TRBJ2-7	TGTGCCAGCAGCGCCCAGGGAACCGAGCAGTACTTC	CASSAQGTEQYF
NA	NA	TRBV5-1	TRBJ1-4	TGCGCCAGCAGCGGCGGGAGGGGATTAGGTGAAAAACTGTTTTTT	CASSGGRGLGEKLFF
NA	NA	TRBV27	TRBJ2-1	TGTGCCAGCAGTCCCCCCCTTGGTGAGCAGTTCTTC	CASSPPLGEQFF
TRBD2	NA	TRBV5-8	TRBJ2-7	TGTGCCAGCAGCTCCGGGACTAGCGGGAGGGCCCACTACGAGCAGTACTTC	CASSSGTSGRAHYEQYF
NA	NA	TRBV29-1	TRBJ2-7	TGCAGCGTTGTGGGACACAGATACGAGCAGTACTTC	CSVVGHRYEQYF
NA	NA	TRBV19	TRBJ1-5	TGTGCCAGTAGTATCGGCGGAGGGGCCGGCAGTCAGCCCCAGCATTTT	CASSIGGGAGSQPQHF
TRBD2	NA	TRBV10-2	TRBJ2-4	TGCGCCAGCAGACCTCCGACTAGCGGGAGAGGGGGAAACATTCAGTACTTC	CASRPPTSGRGGNIQYF
NA	NA	TRBV10-3	TRBJ2-7	TGTGCCATCAGTGACAACAGGGTCCACGAGCAGTACTTC	CAISDNRVHEQYF
TRBD1	NA	TRBV16	TRBJ1-4	TGTGCCAGCAGACGCCGGGACAGCTTTAATGAAAAACTGTTTTTT	CASRRRDSFNEKLFF
TRBD1	NA	TRBV10-3	TRBJ1-2	TGTGCCATCAGTGATTTAGGGGGCGGCTATGGCTACACCTTC	CAISDLGGGYGYTF
TRBD1	NA	TRBV30	TRBJ2-5	TGTGCCTGGAGTGTGCCGGGACAGGGACAGGAGACCCAGTACTTC	CAWSVPGQGQETQYF
NA	NA	TRBV11-1	TRBJ2-5	TGTGCCAGCAGCTTTTCTCCGGACACCACTCGGGAGACCCAGTACTTC	CASSFSPDTTRETQYF
TRBD2	NA	TRBV19	TRBJ2-5	TGTGCCAGTAGGCGGGAGGGGGGCCAAGAGACCCAGTACTTC	CASRREGGQETQYF
NA	NA	TRBV5-1	TRBJ2-2	TGCGCCAGCAGTCCTTCCGGGGAGCTGTTTTTT	CASSPSGELFF
NA	NA	TRBV19	TRBJ2-1	TGTGCCAGTAGTACTCCTCCACCCGGGCCCCCAATTTCCCCCCAGTTCTTC	CASSTPPPGPPISPQFF
NA	once	TRBV3-1/TRBV3-2	TRBJ1-5	TGTGCCAGCAGCCAAGCCCAGGGTGGCAATCAGCCCCAGCATTTT	CASSQAQGGNQPQHF
TRBD1	NA	TRBV29-1	TRBJ1-4	TGCAGCGTTGAAGAGGCGGAGCCAGGGGGTAGATGGAAACTGTTTTTT	CSVEEAEPGGRWKLFF
TRBD1	few	TRBV18	TRBJ2-7	TGTGCCAGCTCACCCTCGTCCCGGGACAGGGACGAGCAGTACTTC	CASSPSSRDRDEQYF
TRBD2	NA	TRBV2	TRBJ2-3	TGTGCCAGCAGTTTGAGCGGGGGGCATAGGACAGATACGCAGTATTTT	CASSLSGGHRTDTQYF
NA	NA	TRBV9	TRBJ1-1	TGTGCCAGCAGCGTAGGTCCGGGAGGAAACACTGAAGCTTTCTTT	CASSVGPGGNTEAFF
NA	NA	TRBV6-5	TRBJ1-2	TGTGCCAGCAGCAATACAGGGACTACTAACTATGGCTACACCTTC	CASSNTGTTNYGYTF
TRBD1	NA	TRBV5-6	TRBJ2-1	TGTGCCAGCAGCACTCGGACAGGGGGGGACAATGAGCAGTTCTTC	CASSTRTGGDNEQFF
TRBD2	NA	TRBV7-9	TRBJ2-7	TGTGCCAGCAGCGGGCGAGGTGCGGGAGCGGCCAACGAGCAGTACTTC	CASSGRGAGAANEQYF